These T cell receptor beta chains were read from a single sample in a study of CD8 T cells in ankylosing spondylitis. TCRdb redid the calling of the 5' RACE reads with MiXCR, one entry per CDR3 protein. This sample has about 840,000 distinct CDR3 sequences, with around 11% found just once. The sequenced sample consisted of blood, either unsorted or a sorted T cell fraction (not recorded which). Every receptor here comes from a male donor with ankylosing spondylitis. Each CDR3 is given with its conserved first and last residue. A D gene is named only where the DNA matches it firmly. Where a row states a size, it is once, few, many or the class of an expanded clone; other rows omit it.

d_gene: TRBD2; abundance: many; v_gene: TRBV29-1; j_gene: TRBJ2-2; CDR3nt: TGCAGCGCGACTACAGCGGCTCTAGCGGGACATGGAGCCGGGGAGCTGTTTTTT; CDR3aa: CSATTAALAGHGAGELFF
d_gene: TRBD2; abundance: -; v_gene: TRBV9; j_gene: TRBJ2-3; CDR3nt: TGTGCCAGCAGCGATGCTAGCGGGAACACAGATACGCAGTATTTT; CDR3aa: CASSDASGNTDTQYF
d_gene: TRBD2; abundance: -; v_gene: TRBV20-1; j_gene: TRBJ2-5; CDR3nt: TGCAGTGTTGCGCCCGGAGCGGGAGGGCTTCTGGGGACCCAGTACTTC; CDR3aa: CSVAPGAGGLLGTQYF
d_gene: TRBD1; abundance: few; v_gene: TRBV12-3/TRBV12-4; j_gene: TRBJ2-2; CDR3nt: TGTGCCAGCAGTCCTCAGGGGGCCGGGATCACCGGGGAGCTGTTTTTT; CDR3aa: CASSPQGAGITGELFF
d_gene: TRBD1; abundance: -; v_gene: TRBV5-1; j_gene: TRBJ1-1; CDR3nt: TGCGCCAGCAGCTTGGGTCGGACAGGCAACACTGAAGCTTTCTTT; CDR3aa: CASSLGRTGNTEAFF
d_gene: -; abundance: -; v_gene: TRBV9; j_gene: TRBJ2-5; CDR3nt: TGTGCCAGCAGCGTTTCGACAGTACCCGGGGAGACCCAGTACTTC; CDR3aa: CASSVSTVPGETQYF
d_gene: -; abundance: -; v_gene: TRBV5-4; j_gene: TRBJ2-7; CDR3nt: TGTGCCAGCAGCAGCAGGGCCCAACCCTACGAGCAGTACTTC; CDR3aa: CASSSRAQPYEQYF
d_gene: -; abundance: many; v_gene: TRBV20-1; j_gene: TRBJ2-5; CDR3nt: TGCAGTGCTCAGGGATGGTACGAGACCCAGTACTTC; CDR3aa: CSAQGWYETQYF
d_gene: TRBD1; abundance: -; v_gene: TRBV7-2; j_gene: TRBJ2-7; CDR3nt: TGTGCCAGCAGCTACCCGGGACAGGGGAACGAGCAGTACTTC; CDR3aa: CASSYPGQGNEQYF
d_gene: -; abundance: few; v_gene: TRBV28; j_gene: TRBJ2-3; CDR3nt: TGTGCCAGCAGCGGTCTAACGGCAGATACGCAGTATTTT; CDR3aa: CASSGLTADTQYF
d_gene: -; abundance: -; v_gene: TRBV7-2; j_gene: TRBJ2-7; CDR3nt: TGTGCCAGCAGCTTAGGACAGTCTCCCACCTACGAGCAGTACTTC; CDR3aa: CASSLGQSPTYEQYF
d_gene: -; abundance: few; v_gene: TRBV11-2; j_gene: TRBJ1-1; CDR3nt: TGTGCCAGCAGCTTTGGGAGACCGAGGGCTTTCTTT; CDR3aa: CASSFGRPRAFF
d_gene: -; abundance: -; v_gene: TRBV27; j_gene: TRBJ1-4; CDR3nt: TGTGCCAGCAGCCAATGGGTTAATGAAAAACTGTTTTTT; CDR3aa: CASSQWVNEKLFF
d_gene: -; abundance: few; v_gene: TRBV28; j_gene: TRBJ2-2; CDR3nt: TGTGCCAGCATTCAAACGAACACCGGGGAGCTGTTTTTT; CDR3aa: CASIQTNTGELFF
d_gene: TRBD1; abundance: few; v_gene: TRBV7-2; j_gene: TRBJ1-6; CDR3nt: TGTGCCAGCAGCTTACAGGGGGGGGAGAATTCACCCCTCCACTTT; CDR3aa: CASSLQGGENSPLHF
d_gene: -; abundance: few; v_gene: TRBV6-1; j_gene: TRBJ1-4; CDR3nt: TGTGCCAGCAGCTCCGGGGAATTACGTGAAAAACTGTTTTTT; CDR3aa: CASSSGELREKLFF
d_gene: -; abundance: -; v_gene: TRBV7-2; j_gene: TRBJ1-1; CDR3nt: TGTGCCAGCAGCTCTAGGGGGTGGGGTGGCGCTGAAGCTTTCTTT; CDR3aa: CASSSRGWGGAEAFF
d_gene: -; abundance: few; v_gene: TRBV10-3; j_gene: TRBJ1-1; CDR3nt: TGTGCCACTCTTCCAAAGGCGGCCGAGAACACTGAAGCTTTCTTT; CDR3aa: CATLPKAAENTEAFF
d_gene: -; abundance: many; v_gene: TRBV5-6; j_gene: TRBJ1-2; CDR3nt: TGTGCCAGCAGCACCCTGGGGGGCTTCTCGGGAGGCTACACCTTC; CDR3aa: CASSTLGGFSGGYTF
d_gene: -; abundance: many; v_gene: TRBV20-1; j_gene: TRBJ2-1; CDR3nt: TGCAGTGCTAGACACAGGGGAGGAGGTGCTGTAAGCTCCTACAATGAGCAGTTCTTC; CDR3aa: CSARHRGGGAVSSYNEQFF
d_gene: -; abundance: -; v_gene: TRBV3-1; j_gene: TRBJ2-7; CDR3nt: TGTGCCAGCAGCCATGGTCTAAGGAGGACCTACGAGCAGTACTTC; CDR3aa: CASSHGLRRTYEQYF
d_gene: TRBD1; abundance: -; v_gene: TRBV6-1; j_gene: TRBJ1-3; CDR3nt: TGTGCCAGCAGTGATCACAGGGGGGTCCTCTCTGGAAACACCATATATTTT; CDR3aa: CASSDHRGVLSGNTIYF
d_gene: -; abundance: few; v_gene: TRBV5-1; j_gene: TRBJ2-1; CDR3nt: TGCGCCAGCAGCCCCTGGACTGGTTCGGTCAATGAGCAGTTCTTC; CDR3aa: CASSPWTGSVNEQFF
d_gene: -; abundance: -; v_gene: TRBV18; j_gene: TRBJ2-7; CDR3nt: TGTGCCAGCTCACAGGGAGCTGTCTACGAGCAGTACTTC; CDR3aa: CASSQGAVYEQYF
d_gene: TRBD1; abundance: few; v_gene: TRBV18; j_gene: TRBJ2-3; CDR3nt: TGTGCCAGCTCGATTAGAGGGGGCGCCCCGGGAGATACGCAGTATTTT; CDR3aa: CASSIRGGAPGDTQYF
d_gene: TRBD1; abundance: few; v_gene: TRBV5-5; j_gene: TRBJ1-2; CDR3nt: TGTGCCAGCAGCTTGGTAGGGACAGGTTTTTTCACCTTC; CDR3aa: CASSLVGTGFFTF
d_gene: -; abundance: -; v_gene: TRBV7-2; j_gene: TRBJ2-3; CDR3nt: TGTGCCAGCAGCTCCGCACTTGGGTCAGATACGCAGTATTTT; CDR3aa: CASSSALGSDTQYF
d_gene: TRBD1; abundance: few; v_gene: TRBV20-1; j_gene: TRBJ2-1; CDR3nt: TGCAGTGCTAGGGGCCGGGACAGGGGATACAATGAGCAGTTCTTC; CDR3aa: CSARGRDRGYNEQFF
d_gene: -; abundance: few; v_gene: TRBV6-2/TRBV6-3; j_gene: TRBJ1-2; CDR3nt: TGTGCCAGCAGTTACTCGGGGACCCCTAACTATGGCTACACCTTC; CDR3aa: CASSYSGTPNYGYTF
d_gene: -; abundance: few; v_gene: TRBV20-1; j_gene: TRBJ2-3; CDR3nt: TGCAGTGCTAGTGTGGAAGGCACAGATACGCAGTATTTT; CDR3aa: CSASVEGTDTQYF
d_gene: -; abundance: -; v_gene: TRBV7-9; j_gene: TRBJ2-7; CDR3nt: TGTGCCAGCAGCTTAGCAAATCAGGGAGGCGAGCAGTACTTC; CDR3aa: CASSLANQGGEQYF
d_gene: -; abundance: few; v_gene: TRBV5-1; j_gene: TRBJ2-7; CDR3nt: TGCGCCAGCACTCACGGAGGGCAGTCCTCCTCCTACGAGCAGTACTTC; CDR3aa: CASTHGGQSSSYEQYF
d_gene: -; abundance: -; v_gene: TRBV20-1; j_gene: TRBJ1-4; CDR3nt: TGCAGTGCTTTGGCTACCTTTACTAATGAAAAACTGTTTTTT; CDR3aa: CSALATFTNEKLFF
d_gene: -; abundance: many; v_gene: TRBV10-3; j_gene: TRBJ1-4; CDR3nt: TGTGCCATCAGTGAGTCGCGTGAAAAACTGTTTTTT; CDR3aa: CAISESREKLFF
d_gene: TRBD2; abundance: many; v_gene: TRBV7-2; j_gene: TRBJ2-3; CDR3nt: TGTGCCAGCAGCTTACTAGCGGGGTCGGTAGATACGCAGTATTTT; CDR3aa: CASSLLAGSVDTQYF
d_gene: TRBD1; abundance: few; v_gene: TRBV25-1; j_gene: TRBJ2-5; CDR3nt: TGTGCCAGCAGTGAATATGACAGGGGAGAGACCCAGTACTTC; CDR3aa: CASSEYDRGETQYF
d_gene: -; abundance: -; v_gene: TRBV6-5; j_gene: TRBJ1-4; CDR3nt: TGTGCCAGCAGAGGGCCAAAGGAACTGTTTTTT; CDR3aa: CASRGPKELFF
d_gene: TRBD2; abundance: -; v_gene: TRBV20-1; j_gene: TRBJ2-1; CDR3nt: TGCAGCGCCTGGCGGGAGACCTACAATGAGCAGTTCTTC; CDR3aa: CSAWRETYNEQFF
d_gene: -; abundance: -; v_gene: TRBV29-1; j_gene: TRBJ2-5; CDR3nt: TGCAGCGTTGAGCCAGGGCCGATCGAGACCCAGTACTTC; CDR3aa: CSVEPGPIETQYF
d_gene: -; abundance: -; v_gene: TRBV3-1; j_gene: TRBJ2-1; CDR3nt: TGTGCCAGCAGCCAGAGTCTAGTGGCTAATGAGCAGTTCTTC; CDR3aa: CASSQSLVANEQFF
d_gene: TRBD1; abundance: many; v_gene: TRBV20-1; j_gene: TRBJ1-1; CDR3nt: TGCAGTGCTAGCCTAAGGGGGCAGGGGAGTGAAGCTTTCTTT; CDR3aa: CSASLRGQGSEAFF